This T cell receptor beta chain comes out of a study of vaccination effects on CD4 cells after COVID-19. This clone was recorded a few times. What it binds is unknown. Generated by immunoSEQ multiplex PCR, the TCRdb table keeps only in-frame clones and is missing some. The sample includes 25,000 to 30,000 clones, 60% to 75% seen only once; the top ten take roughly a sixth. From germline, CDR1 is SGHRS and CDR2 YFSETQ. V gave up 4 bases and J gave up 2 bases, with 22 bases separating them. The CDR3 has 17 amino acids. Antigen-specific CD4+ T cells were expanded with viral peptide pools in the ViraFEST assay before sequencing. Isolating CD4+ T cells followed approximately ten days of culture. Participants were given two doses of BNT162b2 or mRNA-1273 vaccine.

The chain is built from TRBV5-1 and TRBJ2-7; D possibly uses TRBD1 or TRBD2 (6 bases each). The clonotype was recovered from a human donor who received a COVID-19 vaccine. The specimen comprised CD4+ T cells from PBMCs cultured with HCoV-OC43 spike peptides, sampled after COVID-19 vaccination. The subset: HCoV-OC43 spike overlapping peptide pool stimulation. The CDR3 reads CASSRGGLGTPTYEQYF. DNA of the CDR3: TGCGCCAGCAGCAGAGGGGGGTTGGGGACGCCTACCTACGAGCAGTACTTC.